The 12 T cell receptor beta chains below come from one sample, sequenced in a study of T cell responses to AZD1222 COVID-19 vaccine. Produced via immunoSEQ multiplex PCR; TCRdb's table is partial and in-frame only. The sample contains about 110,000 clones, roughly 88% of which appear only once. The specimen was peripheral blood, collected on day 0 of AZD1222 vaccination. Source of these receptors: an adult in good health.

This clone was recorded once. V usage is TRBV14 and J usage is TRBJ2-7; no clear D. V lost 3 bases to trimming and J lost 0 bases, with 6 bases between them. Germline V gene lookup returns CDR1 SGHDN and CDR2 FVKESK. The CDR3 runs to 13 residues. The CDR3 loop reads CASSHLSSYEQYF. CDR3 bases: TGTGCCAGCAGCCATCTCAGCTCCTACGAGCAGTACTTC. The full variable domain, with the rest looked up from reference TRBV14 and TRBJ2-7, is EAGVTQFPSHSVIEKGQTVTLRCDPISGHDNLYWYRRVMGKEIKFLLHFVKESKQDESGMPNNRFLAERTGGTYSTLKVQPAELEDSGVYFCASSHLSSYEQYFGPGTRLTVT.

V gene TRBV19 combines with J gene TRBJ2-7; D might be TRBD2 (6 bases). Trimming took 5 bases from V and 4 from J, leaving 21 bases between them. CDR1 and CDR2 from the germline V gene are LNHDA and SQIVND (reference sequence). The length of the CDR3 is 16 residues. Here the CDR3 DNA reads TGTGCCAGTAGTCTTTCTGGCAGGCACGGGGGTTACGAGCAGTACTTC. Translation gives CASSLSGRHGGYEQYF.

The chain couples TRBV29-1 to TRBJ1-3; 7 bases line up with TRBD1. The V segment lost 5 bases and the J segment 1 base; nucleotides outside the gene matches: 11. This CDR3 is built from 16 residues. Per the germline V gene, CDR1 is SQVTM and CDR2 is ANQGSEA. CDR3 sequence reads: CSVYVQGKGSGNTIYF. CDR3 DNA sequence: TGCAGCGTTTACGTACAGGGGAAGGGGTCTGGAAACACCATATATTTT. Drawing the rest from reference TRBV29-1 and TRBJ1-3, the complete variable domain is SAVISQKPSRDICQRGTSLTIQCQVDSQVTMMFWYRQQPGQSLTLIATANQGSEATYESGFVIDKFPISRPNLTFSTLTVSNMSPEDSSIYLCSVYVQGKGSGNTIYFGEGSWLTVV.

This clone was seen a few times. The V and J genes are TRBV29-1 and TRBJ2-3; 8 bases line up with TRBD1. Germline V CDR1 and CDR2: SQVTM, ANQGSEA. Trimming at V came to 7 bases and at J to 2 bases, leaving 8 bases not matched to a gene. The length of the CDR3 is 14 residues. CDR3 bases: TGCAGCGGGACAGGGTCGAGTAACACAGATACGCAGTATTTT. It yields the protein CSGTGSSNTDTQYF.

V is TRBV6-6 and J is TRBJ2-7, with no clear D. The germline gives CDR1 MNHNY, CDR2 SVGAGI (reference sequence). V lost 5 bases to trimming and J lost 6 bases, with 14 bases between them. This CDR3 has 13 amino acids. CDR3 nucleotides: TGTGCCAGCAGTACTCAGAAAGGGTTCGAGCAGTACTTC. Protein: CASSTQKGFEQYF.

The V gene is TRBV30, the J gene TRBJ1-2, with D tentatively TRBD1 (5 bases). Trimming left V 3 bases short and J 0 bases short, with 14 bases between. This CDR3 has 15 residues. Germline CDR1 reads GTSNPN; CDR2 reads SVGIG (reference sequence). The CDR3 reads CAWRLSGGTNYGYTF. For the CDR3, the DNA is TGTGCCTGGAGATTATCGGGGGGTACTAACTATGGCTACACCTTC.

This chain joins TRBV10-3 and TRBJ1-3; D gene unclear. The CDR3 covers 16 residues. V lost 0 bases and J 2 bases, leaving 11 bases between the germline ends. Looked up from germline, CDR1 is ENHRY and CDR2 is SYGVKD. The CDR3 region has the DNA TGTGCCATCAGTGAGTCAATGACCCCGACTGGAAACACCATATATTTT. It is translated as CAISESMTPTGNTIYF.

The chain joins TRBV19 to TRBJ1-2, with D hard to call. Germline V CDR1 and CDR2: LNHDA, SQIVND (reference sequence). V was cut by 1 base and J by 2 bases, with 11 bases left in between. The CDR3 spans 15 residues. The CDR3, as DNA: TGTGCCAGTAGTATAGCGCGACGGACGAACTATGGCTACACCTTC. This encodes CASSIARRTNYGYTF.

The chain couples TRBV9 to TRBJ1-3; tentatively, D is TRBD1 (5 bases). V shed 1 base and J shed 0 bases, with 8 bases lying between them. The CDR3 totals 15 residues. The V gene's germline CDR1 is SGDLS and CDR2 YYNGEE. The CDR3 DNA is TGTGCCAGCAGCGTATACGGGGCCTCTGGAAACACCATATATTTT. Its protein product is CASSVYGASGNTIYF.

This clone came up once. The gene calls are TRBV2 and TRBJ1-4; TRBD1 matches at 9 bases. This CDR3 contains 14 residues. Trimming at V came to 6 bases and at J to 11 bases, leaving 10 bases not matched to a gene. Germline V gene lookup returns CDR1 SNHLY and CDR2 FYNNEI. The DNA for the CDR3 is TGTGCCAGCAGAAACAGTCGACAGGGGGTGAAACTGTTTTTT. Translated: CASRNSRQGVKLFF.

The chain couples TRBV6-5 to TRBJ2-5, with 7 positions matching TRBD1. Trimming at V came to 7 bases and at J to 4 bases, leaving 12 bases not matched to a gene. From germline, CDR1 is MNHEY and CDR2 SVGAGI. CDR3 length equals 15 residues. The CDR3 DNA reads as TGTGCCAGCACCGTTGCCATAGGGGGCTTAGAGACCCAGTACTTC. Protein sequence: CASTVAIGGLETQYF.

The rearrangement uses TRBV5-4 and TRBJ2-2; D call uncertain. The germline V and J ends were trimmed by 0 bases and 4 bases, with 10 bases remaining between them. Germline CDR1 reads SGHNT; CDR2 reads YYREEE (reference sequence). The CDR3 is made up of 15 amino acids. The CDR3 region is CASSLDAPSTGELFF. The CDR3 nucleotides read TGTGCCAGCAGCTTGGACGCGCCTTCCACCGGGGAGCTGTTTTTT.